A selection of T cell receptor beta chains follows, all from one sample in a study of blood T cell repertoires in COVID-19. Repertoires were generated with immunoSEQ multiplex PCR, while TCRdb's copy carries only in-frame clones and drops some. This table holds over 90,000 clones, about 89% found once. The specimen sequenced was peripheral blood. The receptors were sampled from a human donor in a cohort sampled during active COVID-19. The CDR3 runs from the conserved cysteine through the conserved F or W.

v_call cdr3_aa
TRBV7-9 CASKRDGGSGANVLTF
TRBV27 CASSLSLGLGFNEQYF
TRBV7-9 CASSSPTGYGGITDTQYF
TRBV2 CASSLEQGLNTEAFF
TRBV11-3 CASSLTGSIYNEQFF
TRBV12-5 CASGPDIILDGEKLFF
TRBV7-2 CASSLQASNEQFF
TRBV7-9 CASSSTGGDSYNEQFF
TRBV3-1/TRBV3-2 CASSQGGQGDSGYTF
TRBV9 CASSVRDDGYGYTF
TRBV2 CASSVGGLTDTQYF
TRBV7-2 CATRSGGNTIYF
TRBV9 CASSSRAPREETQYF
TRBV11-3 CASSLVTSGSQIYTGELFF
TRBV7-2 CASSFSDNYEQYF
TRBV9 CASSVYDGGSYEQYF
TRBV5-8 CASSPITRRPQHF
TRBV3-1/TRBV3-2 CASSQAKREIETQYF
TRBV2 CASSEARLAGVDTQYF
TRBV9 CASSVEGTTNEKLFF
TRBV28 CASKAGNYGYTF
TRBV6-5 CASSYWGTEDNYGYTF
TRBV11-2 CASSQTSGNTDTQYF
TRBV27 CVTSGTEPYEQYF
TRBV4-3 CASSQAARTERATGELFF
TRBV12-3/TRBV12-4 CASSPGSFEQFF
TRBV4-1 CASSQDASGGGADTQYF
TRBV5-5 CASSKAPSGPGSYEQYF
TRBV19 CASSNFGGGYTF
TRBV28 CASSFGSAPSNQPQHF
TRBV5-1 CASSARGDDTQYF
TRBV5-4 CASSLTPGLAPDTQYF
TRBV19 CASRNRDRDRTFF
TRBV18 CASSRSGPNTGELFF